This T cell receptor beta chain was obtained from a study of blood T cell repertoires in COVID-19. As for the study in general: Collection of acute and convalescent COVID-19 samples took place in the United States, Italy and Spain. T cells, B-cell-depleted T cells, or PBMCs supplied cDNA or gDNA.

This clone was recorded a few times. Trimming cost V 1 base and J 3 bases, with 15 bases left between them. CDR3 size: 16 residues. The germline gives CDR1 LGHDT, CDR2 YNNKEL (reference sequence). Per the authors' pipeline: Amplification of reference gene primers provided the estimated nucleated cell counts. Assay: immunoSEQ multiplex PCR; the TCRdb copy retains only in-frame clones and omits some. The V and J calls and clone size come from that table; D and trimming were worked out from the DNA. Here the sample spans roughly 240,000 clones, approximately 82% being singletons. Sample: peripheral blood. The genes are TRBV3-1 (or the pseudogene TRBV3-2) and TRBJ1-2, with D perhaps matching TRBD1 (6 bases). The sequence was obtained from a woman aged 80 or over with acute or convalescent COVID-19. DNA for the CDR3: TGTGCCAGCAGCCAAGTGGGGGTTCAGGGGTACTATGGCTACACCTTC. Amino acid sequence: CASSQVGVQGYYGYTF.